Reported below is one T cell receptor (beta chain). Its antigen is unidentified. This record comes from a study of cytomegalovirus exposure and HLA in healthy donors. Germline values: CDR1 GTSNPN, CDR2 SVGIG (reference sequence). This CDR3 comprises 11 residues. Trimming removed 5 bases at V and 7 bases at J, with 11 bases between. Using immunoSEQ multiplex PCR, the repertoire was profiled, and TCRdb retains in-frame clones only, with some absent. The data contain about 350,000 clones, about 90% of them singletons. Points from the study as a whole: In vitro checks showed that a few CMV-associated chains really do target CMV antigens.

The sample consisted of PBMCs. The chain recombines TRBV30 with TRBJ1-2, with a tentative D call TRBD1 (6 bases). The receptor was derived from a young woman in good health and CMV-seropositive. The CDR3 coding sequence is TGTGCCTGGCAGGGGACTCTTGGCTACACCTTC. It is translated as CAWQGTLGYTF.